The 19 T cell receptor beta chains in this list originate from one sample, sequenced in a study of shared clonotypes between healthy human individuals. Here immunoSEQ multiplex PCR was the method, and the copy in TCRdb shows in-frame clones only, minus some. The data hold a few million clones, with around 90% observed a single time. The sample comprised naive CD4+ T cells sorted from blood. As for subset: CD45RA+ positively selected. The receptors were sampled from a man aged 18 to 30 in good health.

This clone was observed a few times. The chain combines TRBV18 with TRBJ1-1; TRBD1 matches 11 bases. Losses at the gene ends were 4 bases for V and 4 bases for J; bases not matched to a gene: 5. Germline V gene lookup returns CDR1 KGHSH and CDR2 LQKENI. The CDR3 sequence is 15 residues long. In DNA, the CDR3 is TGTGCCAGCTCACTGGCCGGGACAGGGGGCACTGAAGCTTTCTTT. The encoded protein is CASSLAGTGGTEAFF.

On this clone: One end of the junction varies from germline; a read error may be responsible. The chain couples TRBV5-1 to TRBJ1-2; TRBD1 is a possible D gene (6 bases). The CDR3 totals 14 residues. Germline CDR1 and CDR2: SGHRS and YFSETQ. The DNA of the CDR3 is TGTGCCAGCAGCTTGGGACGGGGGCGAGATGGCTACACCTTC. Protein product: CASSLGRGRDGYTF.

Concerning this clone: Distinct nucleotide sequences in the sample also encode this CDR3. The chain has TRBV5-1 and TRBJ2-5, with a tentative D call TRBD1 (7 bases). CDR1 SGHRS and CDR2 YFSETQ come from the germline V gene. With 4 bases removed from V and 2 bases from J, the gap between germline ends came to 12 bases. The CDR3 length is 14 residues. As DNA, the CDR3 is TGCGCCAGCAGCCCCGGGGGACAGCAAGAGACCCAGTACTTC. It yields the protein CASSPGGQQETQYF.

The chain joins TRBV5-4 to TRBJ1-2; D unresolved. Germline-derived CDR1 and CDR2 are SGHNT and YYREEE (reference sequence). V was cut by 0 bases and J by 4 bases, with 7 bases left in between. This CDR3 is 13 amino acids long. CDR3 DNA: TGTGCCAGCAGCTTGGAGGCGGTCTATGGCTACACCTTC. Its translation: CASSLEAVYGYTF. The complete variable domain, with remaining parts taken from reference TRBV5-4 and TRBJ1-2, reads ETGVTQSPTHLIKTRGQQVTLRCSSQSGHNTVSWYQQALGQGPQFIFQYYREEENGRGNFPPRFSGLQFPNYSSELNVNALELDDSALYLCASSLEAVYGYTFGSGTRLTVV.

This clone has a single count. The chain joins TRBV9 to TRBJ2-7, with 7 nucleotides matching TRBD1. Germline lookup yields CDR1 SGDLS and CDR2 YYNGEE. The CDR3 runs 14 residues. Trimming cost V 0 bases and J 4 bases; bases outside gene matches: 4. Here the CDR3 reads CASSVEGGAYEQYF. CDR3 nucleotides: TGTGCCAGCAGCGTAGAAGGGGGCGCGTACGAGCAGTACTTC.

The CDR3 nucleotides read TGCGCCAGCAGCCCGAGGACAGGGGCTCAGGAGACCCAGTACTTC. The encoded protein is CASSPRTGAQETQYF. The chain has TRBV5-1 and TRBJ2-5; 9 positions agree with TRBD1. With V trimmed by 4 bases and J by 5 bases, 9 bases remained unmatched. Germline CDR1 and CDR2: SGHRS and YFSETQ. The CDR3 is 15 residues long.

The gene calls are TRBV9 and TRBJ1-2, with no clear D. V was pared by 3 bases and J by 1 base, with 4 bases between. CDR1 is SGDLS and CDR2 is YYNGEE in the germline V gene. This CDR3 comprises 12 residues. Here the CDR3 reads CASSDGNYGYTF. The CDR3 DNA reads TGTGCCAGCAGCGATGGTAACTATGGCTACACCTTC.

The CDR3 sequence is CASSEWRVNEQFF. CDR3 sequence (DNA): TGTGCCAGCAGTGAATGGAGGGTCAATGAGCAGTTCTTC. The chain couples TRBV2 to TRBJ2-1; D perhaps matches TRBD2 (6 bases). CDR3 size: 13 residues. The V and J ends lost 2 bases and 6 bases respectively, with 8 bases between them. The germline CDR1 and CDR2 sequences are SNHLY and FYNNEI.

The rearrangement uses TRBV30 and TRBJ1-5; no definite D call. Trimming removed 0 bases from V and 0 bases from J, with 12 bases in between. The CDR3 runs to 16 residues. CDR1 is GTSNPN, CDR2 SVGIG, per germline (reference sequence). The CDR3 protein is CAWSVRVSDSNQPQHF. CDR3 coding DNA: TGTGCCTGGAGTGTAAGGGTTTCAGATAGCAATCAGCCCCAGCATTTT.

The V call is TRBV6-1, the J call TRBJ2-1, with TRBD2 matching 7 bases. The ends lost 4 bases at V and 6 bases at J; junction bases unmatched: 12. The germline gives CDR1 MNHNS, CDR2 SASEGT. This CDR3 spans 16 amino acids. CDR3 in amino acids: CASSGFVGGGVNEQFF. The CDR3 DNA reads as TGTGCCAGCAGTGGGTTTGTGGGCGGGGGAGTCAATGAGCAGTTCTTC.

The V and J genes are TRBV4-1 and TRBJ1-2; D gene uncertain. This CDR3 has 14 residues. Trimming pared 0 bases from V and 0 bases from J, leaving 5 bases between. Looked up from germline, CDR1 is MGHRA and CDR2 is YSYEKL. The CDR3 nucleotides are TGCGCCAGCAGCCAAGAGACGGCTAACTATGGCTACACCTTC. Its protein is CASSQETANYGYTF.

The rearrangement joins TRBV7-2 to TRBJ1-2; D unclear. The CDR3 runs 15 residues. V dropped 1 base and J dropped 2 bases, with 11 bases sitting between them. Germline CDR1 and CDR2: SGHTA and FQGNSA. This CDR3 is CASSLGADPNYGYTF. For the CDR3, the DNA is TGTGCCAGCAGCTTAGGGGCGGACCCGAACTATGGCTACACCTTC.

The chain is built from TRBV7-2 and TRBJ1-1, with D possibly TRBD1 on 5 matching bases. The germline V and J ends were trimmed by 3 bases and 6 bases, with 11 bases remaining between them. CDR1 SGHTA and CDR2 FQGNSA come from the germline V gene. This CDR3 region has 13 residues. This CDR3 is CASSFGRDSEAFF. The CDR3 DNA reads TGTGCCAGCAGCTTCGGCAGGGACTCTGAAGCTTTCTTT.

The J gene is TRBJ2-1, the V gene TRBV5-8; 8 nucleotides line up with TRBD2. The CDR3 contains 14 residues. Germline assignment: CDR1 SGHTS and CDR2 YDEGEE. V was pared by 9 bases and J by 5 bases, with 10 bases of the junction left unmatched. The CDR3 bases are TGTGCCACCAACTTAGCGGGACCTCACAATGAGCAGTTCTTC. Translated, it gives CATNLAGPHNEQFF. The complete variable domain, with remaining parts taken from reference TRBV5-8 and TRBJ2-1, reads EAGVTQSPTHLIKTRGQQATLRCSPISGHTSVYWYQQALGLGLQFLLWYDEGEERNRGNFPPRFSGRQFPNYSSELNVNALELEDSALYLCATNLAGPHNEQFFGPGTRLTVL.

The chain joins TRBV5-5 to TRBJ1-5; D is possibly TRBD1 (6 bases). The CDR3 runs to 17 residues. V was pared by 0 bases and J by 4 bases, with 17 bases between. From germline, CDR1 is SGHKS and CDR2 YYEKEE (reference sequence). The chain's CDR3 is CASSLGRSDRLNQPQHF. The CDR3 region has the DNA TGTGCCAGCAGCTTGGGGAGGAGTGACAGGCTGAATCAGCCCCAGCATTTT.

This chain joins TRBV6-5 and TRBJ1-6, with a possible D match to TRBD1 (5 bases). The V end lost 4 bases, the J end lost 10 bases, and 8 bases lay between the germline ends. CDR1 is MNHEY, CDR2 SVGAGI, per germline. The CDR3 sequence is 12 residues long. In DNA form, the CDR3 reads TGTGCCAGCAGTTTTGGGGGATCACCCCTCCACTTT. Its translation: CASSFGGSPLHF.

This clone showed up just once. In the same sample, other DNA sequences code for this CDR3. The V and J genes are TRBV10-3 and TRBJ1-1; D unclear. CDR1 and CDR2 (germline): ENHRY, SYGVKD. The V end was cut by 3 bases, the J end by 1 base, with 6 bases between. This CDR3 has 13 amino acids. The CDR3 reads CAISERGNTEAFF. The CDR3 region has the DNA TGTGCCATCAGTGAACGGGGGAACACTGAAGCTTTCTTT.

The CDR3 nucleotides are TGTGCCAGCAGCTTTCCACAGGGATTGAGAAACACCATATATTTT. Its translation: CASSFPQGLRNTIYF. The chain carries TRBV5-4 and TRBJ1-3; tentatively, D is TRBD1 (6 bases). Germline CDR1 and CDR2: SGHNT and YYREEE (reference sequence). The ends were cut back, 2 bases at V and 5 bases at J, with 14 bases in the middle. The CDR3 contains 15 residues.

The chain recombines TRBV28 with TRBJ1-1, with a weak D call TRBD1 (5 bases). Trimming shortened V by 7 bases and J by 5 bases, and 14 bases separated the two germline ends. From germline, CDR1 is MDHEN and CDR2 SYDVKM. This CDR3 region has 13 residues. The CDR3 protein is CASIVPRGTEAFF. The CDR3 nucleotides read TGTGCCAGCATAGTCCCGAGGGGTACTGAAGCTTTCTTT.